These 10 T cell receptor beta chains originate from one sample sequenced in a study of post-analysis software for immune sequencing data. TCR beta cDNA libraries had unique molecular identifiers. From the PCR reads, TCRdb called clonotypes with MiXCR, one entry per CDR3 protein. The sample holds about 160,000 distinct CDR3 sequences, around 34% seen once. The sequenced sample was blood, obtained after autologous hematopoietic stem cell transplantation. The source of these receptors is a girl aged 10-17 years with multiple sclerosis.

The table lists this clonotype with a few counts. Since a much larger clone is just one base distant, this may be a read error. CDR3 residues: CATSGASGSTYNEQFF. The DNA of the CDR3 is TGTGCCACCAGTGGTGCTAGCGGGAGTACCTACAATGAGCAGTTCTTC. The chain employs TRBV24-1 and TRBJ2-1, with TRBD2 matching 10 bases. Germline V gene sequence: CDR1 KGHDR, CDR2 SFDVKD. V trimming: 5 bases; J trimming: 2 bases; junction bases outside the gene matches: 5. The CDR3 length is 16 residues.

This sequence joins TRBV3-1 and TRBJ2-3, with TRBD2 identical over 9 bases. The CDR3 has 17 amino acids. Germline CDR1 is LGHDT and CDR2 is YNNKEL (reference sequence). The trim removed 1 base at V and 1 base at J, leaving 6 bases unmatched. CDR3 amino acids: CASSQVTSGYGTDTQYF. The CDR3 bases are TGTGCCAGCAGCCAAGTTACTAGCGGGTATGGCACAGATACGCAGTATTTT.

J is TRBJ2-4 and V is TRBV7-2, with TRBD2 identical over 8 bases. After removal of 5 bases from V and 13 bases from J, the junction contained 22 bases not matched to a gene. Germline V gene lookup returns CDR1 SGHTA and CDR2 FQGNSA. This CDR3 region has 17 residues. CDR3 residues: CASSPSAGTSPWNEQYF. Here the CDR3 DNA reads TGTGCCAGCAGCCCCTCTGCCGGGACTAGTCCGTGGAATGAGCAGTACTTC.

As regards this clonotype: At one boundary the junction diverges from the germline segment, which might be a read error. CDR3 sequence (DNA): TGCAGTGTTAGAGATATCGGACAGGTGACCTACGAGCAGTACTTC. Encoded protein: CSVRDIGQVTYEQYF. The chain recombines TRBV20-1 with TRBJ2-7; 7 nucleotides line up with TRBD1. The CDR3 has 15 residues. Germline V gives CDR1 DFQATT, CDR2 SNEGSKA (reference sequence).

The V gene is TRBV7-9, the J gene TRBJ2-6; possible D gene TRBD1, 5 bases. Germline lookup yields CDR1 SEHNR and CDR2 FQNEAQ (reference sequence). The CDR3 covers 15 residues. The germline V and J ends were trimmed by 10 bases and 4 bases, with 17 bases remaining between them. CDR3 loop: CAIARLGAGANVLTF. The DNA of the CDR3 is TGTGCCATTGCCCGCCTAGGGGCCGGGGCCAACGTCCTGACTTTC.

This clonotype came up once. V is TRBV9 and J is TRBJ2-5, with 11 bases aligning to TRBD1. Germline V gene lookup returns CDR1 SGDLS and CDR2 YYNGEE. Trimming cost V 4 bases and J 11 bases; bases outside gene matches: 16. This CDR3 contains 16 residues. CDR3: CASSTPSGTGGEEQYF. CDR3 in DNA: TGTGCCAGCAGCACTCCCTCCGGGACAGGGGGGGAAGAGCAGTACTTC. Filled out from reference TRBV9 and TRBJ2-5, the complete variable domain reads DSGVTQTPKHLITATGQRVTLRCSPRSGDLSVYWYQQSLDQGLQFLIQYYNGEERAKGNILERFSAQQFPDLHSELNLSSLELGDSALYFCASSTPSGTGGEEQYFGPGTRLLVL.

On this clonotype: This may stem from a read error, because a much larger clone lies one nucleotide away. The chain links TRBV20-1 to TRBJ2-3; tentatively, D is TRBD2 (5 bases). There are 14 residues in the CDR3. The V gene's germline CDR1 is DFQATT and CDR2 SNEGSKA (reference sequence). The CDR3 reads CSARERVSTDMQYF. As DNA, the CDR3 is TGCAGTGCTAGAGAGCGGGTTTCCACAGATATGCAGTATTTT.

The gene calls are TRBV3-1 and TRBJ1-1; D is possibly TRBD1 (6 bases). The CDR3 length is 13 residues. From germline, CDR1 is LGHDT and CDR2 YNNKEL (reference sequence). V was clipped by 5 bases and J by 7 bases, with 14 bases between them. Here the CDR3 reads CASSSTGPFEAFF. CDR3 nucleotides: TGTGCCAGCAGCAGTACAGGGCCCTTTGAAGCTTTCTTT.

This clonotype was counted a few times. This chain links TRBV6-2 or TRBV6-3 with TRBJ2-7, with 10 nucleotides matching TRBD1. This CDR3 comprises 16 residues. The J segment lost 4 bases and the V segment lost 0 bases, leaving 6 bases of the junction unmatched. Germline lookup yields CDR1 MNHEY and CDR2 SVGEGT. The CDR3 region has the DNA TGTGCCAGCAGTTACTCTTCCGGGACAGGGGCGTACGAGCAGTACTTC. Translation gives CASSYSSGTGAYEQYF.

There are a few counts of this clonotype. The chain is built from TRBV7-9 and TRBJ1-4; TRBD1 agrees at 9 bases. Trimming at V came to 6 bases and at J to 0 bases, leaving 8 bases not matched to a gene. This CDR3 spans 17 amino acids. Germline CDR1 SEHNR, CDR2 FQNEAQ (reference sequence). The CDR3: CASSKGQGTATNEKLFF. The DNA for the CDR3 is TGTGCCAGCAGTAAGGGACAGGGAACCGCAACTAATGAAAAACTGTTTTTT.